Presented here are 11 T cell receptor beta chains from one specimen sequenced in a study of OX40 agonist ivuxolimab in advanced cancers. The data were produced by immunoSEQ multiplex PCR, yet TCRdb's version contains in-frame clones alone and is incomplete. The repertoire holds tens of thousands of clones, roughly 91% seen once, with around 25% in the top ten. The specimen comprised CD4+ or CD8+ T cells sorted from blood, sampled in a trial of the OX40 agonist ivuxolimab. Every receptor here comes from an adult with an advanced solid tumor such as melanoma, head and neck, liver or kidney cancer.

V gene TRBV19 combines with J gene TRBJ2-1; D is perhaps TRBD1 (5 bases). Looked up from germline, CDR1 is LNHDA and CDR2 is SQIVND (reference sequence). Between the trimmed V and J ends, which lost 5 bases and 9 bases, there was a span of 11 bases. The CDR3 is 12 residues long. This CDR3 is CASSGASSEQFF. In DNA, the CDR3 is TGTGCCAGTAGTGGGGCGAGCAGTGAGCAGTTCTTC.

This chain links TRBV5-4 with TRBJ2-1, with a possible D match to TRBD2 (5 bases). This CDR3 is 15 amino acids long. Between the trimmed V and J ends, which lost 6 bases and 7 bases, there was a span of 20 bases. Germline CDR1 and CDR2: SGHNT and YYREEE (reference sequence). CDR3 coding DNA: TGTGCCAGCATGCCGGACTCCCTCGGCGATAATGAGCAGTTCTTC. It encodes CASMPDSLGDNEQFF.

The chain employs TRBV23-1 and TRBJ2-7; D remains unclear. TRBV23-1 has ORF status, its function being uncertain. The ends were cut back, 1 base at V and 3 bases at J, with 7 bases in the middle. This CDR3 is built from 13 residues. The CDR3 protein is CASSQLELYEQYF. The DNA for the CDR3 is TGCGCCAGCAGTCAATTAGAGCTCTACGAGCAGTACTTC.

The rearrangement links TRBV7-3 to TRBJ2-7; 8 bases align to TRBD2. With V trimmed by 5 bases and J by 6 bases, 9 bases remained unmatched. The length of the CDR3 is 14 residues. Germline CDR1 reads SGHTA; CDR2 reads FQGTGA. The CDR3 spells CASSVSGTASEQYF. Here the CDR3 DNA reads TGTGCCAGCAGCGTTAGCGGGACCGCGTCCGAGCAGTACTTC.

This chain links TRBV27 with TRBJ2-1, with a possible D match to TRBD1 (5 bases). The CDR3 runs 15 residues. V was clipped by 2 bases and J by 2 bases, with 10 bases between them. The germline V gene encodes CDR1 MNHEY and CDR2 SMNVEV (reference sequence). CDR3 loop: CASSLAAGPYNEQFF. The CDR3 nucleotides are TGTGCCAGCAGTTTAGCGGCAGGGCCCTACAATGAGCAGTTCTTC.

The CDR3 DNA sequence: TGCGCCAGCAGGTTGACAGCAGATACGCAGTATTTT. It is translated as CASRLTADTQYF. The rearrangement links TRBV5-1 to TRBJ2-3, with a weak D call TRBD1 (5 bases). Germline V gives CDR1 SGHRS, CDR2 YFSETQ. The CDR3 is 12 residues long. Trimming cost V 5 bases and J 4 bases, with 8 bases left between them.

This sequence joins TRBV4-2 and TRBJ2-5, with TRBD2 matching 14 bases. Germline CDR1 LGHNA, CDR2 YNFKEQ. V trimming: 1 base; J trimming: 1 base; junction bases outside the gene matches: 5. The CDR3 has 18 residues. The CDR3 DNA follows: TGTGCCAGCAGCCAAGCAACGGGACTAGCGGGAGTCCAAGAGACCCAGTACTTC. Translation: CASSQATGLAGVQETQYF.

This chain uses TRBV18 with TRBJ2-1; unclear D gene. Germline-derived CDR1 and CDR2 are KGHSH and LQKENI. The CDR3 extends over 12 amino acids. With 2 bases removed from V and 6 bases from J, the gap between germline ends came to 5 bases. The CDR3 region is CASSPWGNEQFF. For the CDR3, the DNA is TGTGCCAGCTCACCATGGGGCAATGAGCAGTTCTTC.

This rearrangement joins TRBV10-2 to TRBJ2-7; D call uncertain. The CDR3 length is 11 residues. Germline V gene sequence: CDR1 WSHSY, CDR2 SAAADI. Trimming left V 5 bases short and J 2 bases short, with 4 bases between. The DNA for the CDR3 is TGCGCCAGCAGTCAAGCCTACGAGCAGTACTTC. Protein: CASSQAYEQYF.

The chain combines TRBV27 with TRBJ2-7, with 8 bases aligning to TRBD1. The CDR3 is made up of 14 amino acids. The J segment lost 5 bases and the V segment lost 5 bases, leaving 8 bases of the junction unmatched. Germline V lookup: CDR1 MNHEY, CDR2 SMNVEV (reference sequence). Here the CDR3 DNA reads TGTGCCAGCAGTATACGGACAGGGAAGAACGAGCAGTACTTC. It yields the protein CASSIRTGKNEQYF.

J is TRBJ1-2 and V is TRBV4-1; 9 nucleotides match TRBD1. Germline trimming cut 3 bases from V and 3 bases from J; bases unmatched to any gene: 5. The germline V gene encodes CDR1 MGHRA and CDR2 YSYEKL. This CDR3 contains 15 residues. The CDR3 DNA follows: TGCGCCAGCAGCCATAGGGACAGGGCTGACTATGGCTACACCTTC. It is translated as CASSHRDRADYGYTF.